This T cell receptor (beta chain) stems from a study of OX40 agonist ivuxolimab in advanced cancers. Study information: The dose-escalation group included hepatocellular carcinoma, melanoma, renal cell carcinoma and head and neck cancer. Antecedent anti-PD-1, anti-PD-L1 or anti-CTLA-4 therapy was permissible, with under 50% having received some.

The study, taken as a whole, reports: A proportion of nonresponders additionally exhibited low normalized T-cell clonal expansion.

This CDR3 region has 14 residues. Trimming removed 3 bases at V and 0 bases at J, with 12 bases between. Germline-derived CDR1 and CDR2 are GTSNPN and SVGIG (reference sequence). Comments on this clone: No antigen is known for it.

The protocol was immunoSEQ multiplex PCR, while the TCRdb copy is restricted to in-frame clones and leaves out a portion. The table includes about 29,000 clones, roughly nine tenths detected once. This specimen consisted of CD4+ or CD8+ T cells sorted from blood, obtained in a trial of the OX40 agonist ivuxolimab. The V gene is TRBV30, the J gene TRBJ2-7, with D perhaps matching TRBD1 (5 bases). The sequence was collected from an adult with an advanced solid tumor such as melanoma, head and neck, liver or kidney cancer. The CDR3 nucleotides read TGTGCCTGGAGGGGGCGGCGTAGCTCCTACGAGCAGTACTTC. Its protein product is CAWRGRRSSYEQYF.